This T cell receptor beta chain was captured by sequencing in a study of T-cell memory formation after mild COVID-19. Study-wide context: In these data, TCR clusters were largely donor specific.

This CDR3 has 13 amino acids. The V and J ends lost 5 bases and 8 bases respectively, with 13 bases between them. TCRdb re-derived calls from the 5' RACE reads in MiXCR, one entry per CDR3 protein. The sample contains some 300,000 distinct CDR3 sequences, roughly a fifth of which appear only once. This clonotype was seen only a few times. The chain has TRBV12-3 or TRBV12-4 and TRBJ2-1; D uncertain. The sample was PBMCs or a T cell subset sorted from them (not recorded which). The origin of this receptor is a man aged 18 to 35 who had mild COVID-19 (a few samples of this study predate the infection). Cell type and time point are not known. The CDR3 here is CASSPFGWHEQFF. The DNA for the CDR3 is TGTGCCAGCAGTCCCTTCGGTTGGCATGAGCAGTTCTTC.